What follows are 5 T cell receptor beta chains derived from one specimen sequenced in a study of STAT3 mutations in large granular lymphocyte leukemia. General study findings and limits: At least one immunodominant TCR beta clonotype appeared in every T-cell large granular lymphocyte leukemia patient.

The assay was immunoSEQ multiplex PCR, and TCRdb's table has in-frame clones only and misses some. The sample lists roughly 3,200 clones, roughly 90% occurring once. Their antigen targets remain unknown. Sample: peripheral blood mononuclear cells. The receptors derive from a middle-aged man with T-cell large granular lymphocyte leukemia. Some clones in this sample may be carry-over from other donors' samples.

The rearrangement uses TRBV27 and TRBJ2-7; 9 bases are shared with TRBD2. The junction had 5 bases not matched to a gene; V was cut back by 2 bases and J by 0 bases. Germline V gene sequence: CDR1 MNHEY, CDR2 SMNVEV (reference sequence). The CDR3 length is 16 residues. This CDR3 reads CASSLVSAGGSYEQYF. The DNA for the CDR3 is TGTGCCAGCAGTTTAGTCTCAGCGGGGGGCTCCTACGAGCAGTACTTC.

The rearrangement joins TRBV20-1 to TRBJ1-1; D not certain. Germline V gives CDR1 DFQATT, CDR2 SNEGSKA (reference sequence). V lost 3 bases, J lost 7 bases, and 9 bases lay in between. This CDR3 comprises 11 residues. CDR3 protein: CSARVGGEAFF. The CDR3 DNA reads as TGCAGTGCTAGGGTCGGTGGTGAAGCTTTCTTT.

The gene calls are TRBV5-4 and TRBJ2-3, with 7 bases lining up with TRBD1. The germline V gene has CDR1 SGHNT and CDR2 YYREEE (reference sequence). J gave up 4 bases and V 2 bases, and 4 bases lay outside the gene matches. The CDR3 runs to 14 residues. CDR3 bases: TGTGCCAGCAGCTTTAACAGGGGCGCAGATACGCAGTATTTT. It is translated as CASSFNRGADTQYF.

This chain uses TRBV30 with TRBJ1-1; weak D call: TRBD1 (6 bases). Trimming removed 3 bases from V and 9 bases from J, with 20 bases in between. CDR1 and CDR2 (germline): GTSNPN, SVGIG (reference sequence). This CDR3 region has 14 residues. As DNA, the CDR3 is TGTGCCTGGAGCAGGGAGAGGGGGGCAGCGAAAGCTTTCTTT. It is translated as CAWSRERGAAKAFF.

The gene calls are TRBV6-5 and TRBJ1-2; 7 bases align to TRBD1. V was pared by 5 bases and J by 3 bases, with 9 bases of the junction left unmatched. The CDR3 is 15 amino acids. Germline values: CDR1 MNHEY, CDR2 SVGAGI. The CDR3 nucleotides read TGTGCCAGCAGTACGACAGGGAAGGAGGACTATGGCTACACCTTC. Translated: CASSTTGKEDYGYTF.